This is a list of T cell receptor beta chains from one sample in a study of T cells in Graves' hyperthyroidism and ophthalmopathy. TCRdb analysed the multiplex PCR reads with MiXCR anew, one entry per CDR3 protein. The table records about 710,000 distinct CDR3 sequences, about a sixth of them present only once. Sequencing used blood. These receptors were obtained from a man in his late teens or twenties with Graves' hyperthyroidism. The CDR3 runs from the conserved cysteine through the conserved F or W. The D gene is left open where the match is weak. Expanded clones get a size class; other rows say once, few or many, or leave the size out.

CDR3nt: TGTGCCAGCGCCCTCGGGACTTACTACGAGCAGTACTTC
CDR3aa: CASALGTYYEQYF
d_gene: -
v_gene: TRBV6-2/TRBV6-3
abundance: few
j_gene: TRBJ2-7

CDR3nt: TGTGCCAGCAGTGAAGCCGTAGGGACGAACTACGAGCAGTACTTC
CDR3aa: CASSEAVGTNYEQYF
d_gene: -
v_gene: TRBV6-1
abundance: many
j_gene: TRBJ2-7

CDR3nt: TGCAGTGCCTCGAAGGTAGCGGGAGTTGGGGATACGCAGTATTTT
CDR3aa: CSASKVAGVGDTQYF
d_gene: TRBD2
v_gene: TRBV20-1
abundance: few
j_gene: TRBJ2-3

CDR3nt: TGTGCCAGCAGTTTCCGGCGGGATGAAAAACTGTTTTTT
CDR3aa: CASSFRRDEKLFF
d_gene: -
v_gene: TRBV12-3/TRBV12-4
abundance: many
j_gene: TRBJ1-4

CDR3nt: TGTGCCATTATGGACAGGGGCTACGAGCAGTACTTC
CDR3aa: CAIMDRGYEQYF
d_gene: TRBD1
v_gene: TRBV6-2/TRBV6-3
abundance: many
j_gene: TRBJ2-7

CDR3nt: TGTGCCAGCACCCCACCCGACAGACCAGAAGCTTTCTTT
CDR3aa: CASTPPDRPEAFF
d_gene: -
v_gene: TRBV5-5
abundance: few
j_gene: TRBJ1-1

CDR3nt: TGTGCCAGCAGCCTCCAGGGGGGAAATAACTATGGCTACACCTTC
CDR3aa: CASSLQGGNNYGYTF
d_gene: TRBD1
v_gene: TRBV7-2
abundance: few
j_gene: TRBJ1-2

CDR3nt: TGTGCCAGCACCCACAGGAGGGGGGAGCAGTTCTTC
CDR3aa: CASTHRRGEQFF
d_gene: -
v_gene: TRBV13
abundance: -
j_gene: TRBJ2-1

CDR3nt: TGTGCCAGCAGTTCTGCCTATCCGACAGGAGCCGAAGCTGAAATCTTT
CDR3aa: CASSSAYPTGAEAEIF
d_gene: -
v_gene: TRBV28
abundance: many
j_gene: TRBJ1-1

CDR3nt: TGTGCCAGCAGCTGGGGACAGGGGATTAACACAGATACGCAGTATTTT
CDR3aa: CASSWGQGINTDTQYF
d_gene: TRBD1
v_gene: TRBV5-6
abundance: -
j_gene: TRBJ2-3

CDR3nt: TGTGCCAGCAGCCAAGAAAGCTATGAGCAGTTCTTC
CDR3aa: CASSQESYEQFF
d_gene: -
v_gene: TRBV14
abundance: -
j_gene: TRBJ2-1

CDR3nt: TGTGCCAGCAAGTCTGGGTGGGGGGACACCATGTACCAAGAGACCCAGTACTTC
CDR3aa: CASKSGWGDTMYQETQYF
d_gene: -
v_gene: TRBV3-1
abundance: many
j_gene: TRBJ2-5

CDR3nt: TGCGCCAGCAGCCCTTATAGGGGCGGAACCTTAGCCAAAAACATTCAGTACTTC
CDR3aa: CASSPYRGGTLAKNIQYF
d_gene: -
v_gene: TRBV5-1
abundance: -
j_gene: TRBJ2-4

CDR3nt: TGTGCCACCCGAAGCGGACTAATGAACACTGAAGCTTTCTTT
CDR3aa: CATRSGLMNTEAFF
d_gene: -
v_gene: TRBV18
abundance: -
j_gene: TRBJ1-1

CDR3nt: TGCAGTGCTAGAGAGGCAGGGGGCTATGGCTACACCTTC
CDR3aa: CSAREAGGYGYTF
d_gene: TRBD1
v_gene: TRBV20-1
abundance: many
j_gene: TRBJ1-2

CDR3nt: TGTGCCACCAGCACCCTTCTCGACGGAGATAATGAAAAACTGTTTTTT
CDR3aa: CATSTLLDGDNEKLFF
d_gene: -
v_gene: TRBV15
abundance: few
j_gene: TRBJ1-4

CDR3nt: TGTGCCAGCAGTTTTGGGGGCGGATATAGCAATCAGCCCCAGCATTTT
CDR3aa: CASSFGGGYSNQPQHF
d_gene: -
v_gene: TRBV28
abundance: many
j_gene: TRBJ1-5

CDR3nt: TGCAGTCCCGGTGGTGAATCGGGGACAGGGGAAGGCGGCTACACCTTC
CDR3aa: CSPGGESGTGEGGYTF
d_gene: TRBD1
v_gene: TRBV20-1
abundance: -
j_gene: TRBJ1-2

CDR3nt: TGCAGCTGGGACCTAGCGGGAGGGCCGGGTTACAATGAGCAGTTCTTC
CDR3aa: CSWDLAGGPGYNEQFF
d_gene: TRBD2
v_gene: TRBV20-1
abundance: once
j_gene: TRBJ2-1

CDR3nt: TGTGCCAGTAGTATTGATCCGTGGTACGAGCGGTACTTC
CDR3aa: CASSIDPWYERYF
d_gene: -
v_gene: TRBV19
abundance: -
j_gene: TRBJ2-7

CDR3nt: TGTGCCAGCAGCCCTTTTTTTGGTAGCGGGAGTCGATACAATGAGCAGTTCTTC
CDR3aa: CASSPFFGSGSRYNEQFF
d_gene: TRBD2
v_gene: TRBV7-9
abundance: few
j_gene: TRBJ2-1

CDR3nt: TGTGCCAGCAGCCCCGGACGGCTAGAAAAACTGTTTTTT
CDR3aa: CASSPGRLEKLFF
d_gene: -
v_gene: TRBV5-6
abundance: -
j_gene: TRBJ1-4

CDR3nt: TGCAGTGCGGAATTCCACCTGGGGTCCTACGAGCAGTACTTC
CDR3aa: CSAEFHLGSYEQYF
d_gene: -
v_gene: TRBV20-1
abundance: -
j_gene: TRBJ2-7

CDR3nt: TGTGCCAGTAGTGCCTTCTACCCGGGGACGCGGGCTGGCTACACCTTC
CDR3aa: CASSAFYPGTRAGYTF
d_gene: -
v_gene: TRBV19
abundance: -
j_gene: TRBJ1-2

CDR3nt: TGTGCCTGGAGTGCAGGGGACAGGGTTCGTGATCAGCCCCAGCATTTT
CDR3aa: CAWSAGDRVRDQPQHF
d_gene: TRBD1
v_gene: TRBV30
abundance: few
j_gene: TRBJ1-5

CDR3nt: TGCAGTGCAACCGGGACTAGCGGGAGGGATGAGCAGTTCTTC
CDR3aa: CSATGTSGRDEQFF
d_gene: TRBD2
v_gene: TRBV20-1
abundance: many
j_gene: TRBJ2-1

CDR3nt: TGTGCCAGCAGTTCTCTACCCGGGACAGGGGGCTTCTACTACGAGCAGTACTTC
CDR3aa: CASSSLPGTGGFYYEQYF
d_gene: TRBD1
v_gene: TRBV12-3/TRBV12-4
abundance: many
j_gene: TRBJ2-7

CDR3nt: TGTGCCAGCAGTGAGCCTGGGGCCCGGACCCCAAATCAGCCCCAGCATTTT
CDR3aa: CASSEPGARTPNQPQHF
d_gene: -
v_gene: TRBV6-1
abundance: many
j_gene: TRBJ1-5

CDR3nt: TGTGCCAGCAGTTTAGCGAAAATAGAAAATACGCAGTATTTT
CDR3aa: CASSLAKIENTQYF
d_gene: -
v_gene: TRBV12-3/TRBV12-4
abundance: many
j_gene: TRBJ2-3

CDR3nt: TGTGCCAGCAGCTTAGAAGGGCGGGGGGCGTCCTACAATGAGCAGTTCTTC
CDR3aa: CASSLEGRGASYNEQFF
d_gene: TRBD2
v_gene: TRBV7-9
abundance: -
j_gene: TRBJ2-1

CDR3nt: TGTGCCAGCAGCCAAAGATCTAGCACAGATACGCAGTATTTT
CDR3aa: CASSQRSSTDTQYF
d_gene: -
v_gene: TRBV3-1
abundance: many
j_gene: TRBJ2-3

CDR3nt: TGTGCCAGTAGTATAGTACTGGGGGGGGCTAATGAAAAACTGTTTTTT
CDR3aa: CASSIVLGGANEKLFF
d_gene: -
v_gene: TRBV19
abundance: -
j_gene: TRBJ1-4

CDR3nt: TGTGCCAGCATTGAGGCGGGGAGCTCCTACAATGAGCAGTTCTTC
CDR3aa: CASIEAGSSYNEQFF
d_gene: -
v_gene: TRBV9
abundance: -
j_gene: TRBJ2-1

CDR3nt: TGTGCCAGCAGCATTGCCCGGGTCGATGAGCAGTTCTTC
CDR3aa: CASSIARVDEQFF
d_gene: -
v_gene: TRBV7-2
abundance: few
j_gene: TRBJ2-1

CDR3nt: TGTGCCACCAGTGACCGCGGACTAGCGGGAGTCGGTACGCAGTATTTT
CDR3aa: CATSDRGLAGVGTQYF
d_gene: TRBD2
v_gene: TRBV24-1
abundance: once
j_gene: TRBJ2-3

CDR3nt: TGCAGTGCTCTGGAAGGGGGTTTAGACGAGCAGTACTTC
CDR3aa: CSALEGGLDEQYF
d_gene: -
v_gene: TRBV20-1
abundance: many
j_gene: TRBJ2-7

CDR3nt: TGTGCCAGCAGTCCCCGACGGACAGGGGTCACCGGGGAGCTGTTTTTT
CDR3aa: CASSPRRTGVTGELFF
d_gene: TRBD1
v_gene: TRBV12-3/TRBV12-4
abundance: many
j_gene: TRBJ2-2